One T cell receptor beta chain is described in this entry. This same CDR3 is encoded by further DNA sequences in the sample. The entry originates in a study of blood T cell repertoires in COVID-19. Study summary: Both acute and convalescent COVID-19 samples were obtained from the United States, Italy and Spain.

Clones were read by immunoSEQ multiplex PCR, and TCRdb kept only the in-frame ones, dropping some. This table holds roughly 250,000 clones, approximately 91% found once. V dropped 4 bases and J dropped 3 bases, with 6 bases sitting between them. Germline-derived CDR1 and CDR2 are LGHDT and YNNKEL (reference sequence). CDR3 size: 12 residues. Patients in Seattle were enrolled during active infection, then followed longitudinally. The TCR comes from a man aged 30 to 39 with COVID-19, enrolled during active disease. The V and J genes are TRBV3-1 (or the pseudogene TRBV3-2) and TRBJ1-2, with D maybe TRBD1 (5 bases). The sample comprised peripheral blood. The CDR3 nucleotides read TGTGCCAGCAGCCGCAGGGACTATGGCTACACCTTC. Translated: CASSRRDYGYTF.